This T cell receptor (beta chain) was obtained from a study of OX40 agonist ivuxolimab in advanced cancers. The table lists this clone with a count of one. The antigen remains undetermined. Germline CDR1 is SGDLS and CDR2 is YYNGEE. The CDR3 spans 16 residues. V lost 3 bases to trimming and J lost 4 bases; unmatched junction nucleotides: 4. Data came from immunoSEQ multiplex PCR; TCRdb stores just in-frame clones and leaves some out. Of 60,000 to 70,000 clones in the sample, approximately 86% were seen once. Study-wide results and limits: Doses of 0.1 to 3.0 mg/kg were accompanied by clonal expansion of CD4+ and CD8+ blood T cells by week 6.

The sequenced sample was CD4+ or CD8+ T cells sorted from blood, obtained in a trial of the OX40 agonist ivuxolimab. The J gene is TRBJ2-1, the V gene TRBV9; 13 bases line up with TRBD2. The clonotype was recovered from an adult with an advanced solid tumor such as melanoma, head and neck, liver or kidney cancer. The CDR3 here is CASSEGLAGLYNEQFF. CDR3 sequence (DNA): TGTGCCAGCAGCGAGGGACTAGCGGGGCTTTACAATGAGCAGTTCTTC. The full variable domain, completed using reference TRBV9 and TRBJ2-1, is DSGVTQTPKHLITATGQRVTLRCSPRSGDLSVYWYQQSLDQGLQFLIQYYNGEERAKGNILERFSAQQFPDLHSELNLSSLELGDSALYFCASSEGLAGLYNEQFFGPGTRLTVL.